Following are 19 T cell receptor beta chains from one sample sequenced in a study of blood T cell repertoires in COVID-19. Some clones are missing from TCRdb's copy, which holds only in-frame ones; the method was immunoSEQ multiplex PCR. The table shows fewer than 300,000 clones, with roughly 84% occurring only once. The sample comprised peripheral blood. These TCRs come from a woman aged 18 to 35 with acute or convalescent COVID-19.

CDR3 DNA sequence: TGTGCCAGCAGCTCAACTTCGTTATTCCGCGGTTACGAGCAGTACTTC. Encoded protein: CASSSTSLFRGYEQYF. The chain is built from TRBV11-3 and TRBJ2-7, with D uncertain. V was cut by 4 bases and J by 4 bases, with 20 bases left in between. Germline V gives CDR1 SGHNT, CDR2 YENEEA. The CDR3 runs 16 residues.

V is TRBV2 and J is TRBJ2-7, with TRBD2 identical over 11 bases. The CDR3 sequence is 16 residues long. Trimming cost V 3 bases and J 0 bases; bases outside gene matches: 4. Germline loops: CDR1 SNHLY, CDR2 FYNNEI. The CDR3 coding sequence is TGTGCCAGCAGTGATAGGACTAGCGGGTTCTCCTACGAGCAGTACTTC. It yields the protein CASSDRTSGFSYEQYF.

The chain carries TRBV5-1 and TRBJ2-7, with 12 bases aligning to TRBD1. The CDR3 is 13 residues long. Germline V gene sequence: CDR1 SGHRS, CDR2 YFSETQ. Trimming cost V 4 bases and J 9 bases; bases outside gene matches: 5. The CDR3 region has the DNA TGCGCCAGCAGCGGGACAGGGGGCGGTGGGCAGTACTTC. This gives the protein CASSGTGGGGQYF.

Only a few counts were recorded for this clone. The rearrangement joins TRBV18 to TRBJ2-1; 8 bases align to TRBD2. V dropped 3 bases and J dropped 3; count of bases not matched to a gene: 1. Germline V gene sequence: CDR1 KGHSH, CDR2 LQKENI. This CDR3 has 14 residues. Written as DNA, the CDR3 is TGTGCCAGCTCACCCACTAGCGGCTACAATGAGCAGTTCTTC. Protein product: CASSPTSGYNEQFF.

On this clone itself: The junction departs from the called germline gene at one end, perhaps through a read error. The rearrangement links TRBV6-6 to TRBJ1-5, with TRBD1 identical over 8 bases. Germline values: CDR1 MNHNY, CDR2 SVGAGI (reference sequence). The CDR3 runs to 13 residues. The CDR3 DNA reads TGTGCCAGCGGTTATCAGGGGGCTCAGCCCCAGCATTTT. This translates into CASGYQGAQPQHF.

The genes are TRBV6-5 and TRBJ2-7; 9 bases line up with TRBD2. J was trimmed by 2 bases and V by 1 base; bases with no gene match: 3. This CDR3 region has 15 residues. CDR1 MNHEY and CDR2 SVGAGI come from the germline V gene. The CDR3 protein is CASSYFRTSAYEQYF. DNA for the CDR3: TGTGCCAGCAGTTACTTCAGGACTAGCGCCTACGAGCAGTACTTC.

The V call is TRBV19, the J call TRBJ1-5, with D maybe TRBD1 (5 bases). V lost 8 bases and J lost 1, with 21 bases in between. The CDR3 totals 17 residues. From germline, CDR1 is LNHDA and CDR2 SQIVND (reference sequence). The CDR3 region is CASRPLKFRGSNQPQHF. CDR3 coding DNA: TGTGCCAGTCGACCCCTGAAGTTTAGGGGAAGCAATCAGCCCCAGCATTTT.

The chain recombines TRBV5-1 with TRBJ2-5; 15 bases agree with TRBD2. This CDR3 spans 22 amino acids. J lost 0 bases, V lost 6 bases, and 21 bases had no gene match. CDR1 SGHRS and CDR2 YFSETQ come from the germline V gene. The CDR3 region is CASKPITTAGGLAGGHQETQYF. CDR3 nucleotides: TGCGCCAGCAAACCCATTACGACGGCCGGGGGACTAGCGGGAGGCCACCAAGAGACCCAGTACTTC.

Comment on this clone: One end of the junction varies from germline; a read error may be responsible. The chain is built from TRBV27 and TRBJ2-4; 9 bases fit TRBD2. The CDR3 extends over 20 amino acids. Per the germline V gene, CDR1 is MNHEY and CDR2 is SMNVEV (reference sequence). CDR3 nucleotides: TGTGCCAGCAGATTATATGGGGGGGAAACTAGCGGGCTAGCCAAAAACATTCAGTACTTC. Its protein is CASRLYGGETSGLAKNIQYF.

This chain links TRBV7-8 with TRBJ2-2; TRBD2 might be the D (7 bases). V lost 7 bases and J 4 bases, leaving 22 bases between the germline ends. Looked up from germline, CDR1 is SGHVS and CDR2 is FQNEAQ. The CDR3 has 17 amino acids. CDR3 in amino acids: CASMPPVGGLGTGELFF. The CDR3, as DNA: TGTGCCAGCATGCCACCCGTGGGGGGGCTCGGCACCGGGGAGCTGTTTTTT.

The chain has TRBV27 and TRBJ2-7; 10 bases are a match to TRBD1. In germline, CDR1 is MNHEY, CDR2 SMNVEV (reference sequence). The J segment lost 3 bases and the V segment lost 3 bases, leaving 14 bases of the junction unmatched. The CDR3 has 18 amino acids. DNA for the CDR3: TGTGCCAGCAGTTTTAAGAGACAGGGGGCGGTCCGGTACTACGAGCAGTACTTC. Residues: CASSFKRQGAVRYYEQYF.

The chain joins TRBV4-2 to TRBJ2-2; 8 nucleotides match TRBD1. CDR3 length: 14 residues. Germline assignment: CDR1 LGHNA and CDR2 YNFKEQ. J gave up 4 bases and V 4 bases, and 2 bases lay outside the gene matches. Written as DNA, the CDR3 is TGTGCCAGCAGCCTTGGACAGGGCACCGGGGAGCTGTTTTTT. Residues: CASSLGQGTGELFF.

The V gene is TRBV27, the J gene TRBJ2-7; the match to TRBD2 covers 8 bases. In germline, CDR1 is MNHEY, CDR2 SMNVEV (reference sequence). The CDR3 is made up of 14 amino acids. The trim removed 3 bases at V and 5 bases at J, leaving 6 bases unmatched. CDR3 sequence reads: CASSLAAGADEQYF. CDR3 sequence (DNA): TGTGCCAGCAGTTTGGCAGCGGGAGCGGACGAGCAGTACTTC.

A single count supports this clone. The chain carries TRBV7-9 and TRBJ2-7; 12 bases agree with TRBD2. V was clipped by 5 bases and J by 4 bases; unmatched bases: 9. This CDR3 has 16 amino acids. Germline V gene sequence: CDR1 SEHNR, CDR2 FQNEAQ (reference sequence). CDR3 loop: CASSATSSGRVYEQYF. Written as DNA, the CDR3 is TGTGCCAGCAGCGCCACTTCTAGCGGGAGGGTTTACGAGCAGTACTTC.

The chain links TRBV6-5 to TRBJ1-4, with 7 positions matching TRBD1. The CDR3 covers 14 residues. The V gene's germline CDR1 is MNHEY and CDR2 SVGAGI. J was trimmed by 7 bases and V by 8 bases; bases with no gene match: 10. CDR3 in amino acids: CASARQGIGEKLFF. CDR3 coding DNA: TGTGCCAGCGCCCGACAGGGTATCGGTGAAAAACTGTTTTTT.

V is TRBV5-1 and J is TRBJ1-3; 8 bases match TRBD1. This CDR3 has 14 amino acids. V dropped 2 bases and J dropped 3; count of bases not matched to a gene: 1. The germline V gene has CDR1 SGHRS and CDR2 YFSETQ. The CDR3 DNA reads as TGCGCCAGCAGCTTACAGGGGGGTGGAAACACCATATATTTT. Translation: CASSLQGGGNTIYF.

V gene TRBV27 combines with J gene TRBJ2-2, with 9 bases fitting TRBD1. This CDR3 has 16 amino acids. From germline, CDR1 is MNHEY and CDR2 SMNVEV (reference sequence). V shed 2 bases and J 7 bases; nucleotides not matched to a gene: 8. The CDR3 coding sequence is TGTGCCAGCAGTTTAAAGGCCGGGACAGGGCACGGGGAGCTGTTTTTT. It specifies CASSLKAGTGHGELFF.

The rearrangement links TRBV2 to TRBJ2-1; 10 bases line up with TRBD2. The CDR3 has 16 residues. The ends lost 6 bases at V and 9 bases at J; junction bases unmatched: 14. Germline CDR1 reads SNHLY; CDR2 reads FYNNEI. The CDR3 DNA sequence: TGTGCCAGCAGAATTTTAAGCGGGAGGGCCGGCGGTGAGCAGTTCTTC. The encoded protein is CASRILSGRAGGEQFF.

V is TRBV27 and J is TRBJ1-2, with a tentative D call TRBD1 (5 bases). The CDR3 totals 16 residues. V was clipped by 1 base and J by 4 bases, with 16 bases between them. From germline, CDR1 is MNHEY and CDR2 SMNVEV (reference sequence). CDR3 sequence reads: CASSLFFIGQGYGYTF. CDR3 in DNA: TGTGCCAGCAGTTTATTTTTTATAGGGCAGGGCTATGGCTACACCTTC.